What follows is one TCR beta chain and its context. Its antigen is not yet known. No base qualities exist here, and no much larger clone lies one base off it. This sample stems from a study of circulating and synovial CD4+ cells in juvenile arthritis (dated by TCRdb to the mid-2010s). About the investigation overall: Within each patient, the study compared the TCRbeta CDR3 repertoires of three groups: circulating HLA-DR+ CD4 T cells, bulk blood CD4 T cells, and synovial CD4 T cells. Repertoire sequencing aimed to confirm that a circulating synovial-like CD4 T cell subset was enriched in synovial clonotypes.

What the research found in general, with its limitations: Because CPL samples and bulk blood CD4 samples differed in T cell genome counts by at least an order of magnitude, sample-size effects were addressed. Synovial and circulating pathogenic-like lymphocyte repertoires were less diverse than bulk blood CD4 repertoires, and some CPL samples were as oligoclonal as synovium. Circulating pathogenic-like lymphocytes clustered with synovial T cells and shared a substantially higher fraction of CDR3 sequences with synovium than bulk blood. Traditional Vbeta family usage analysis did not detect the difference between circulating pathogenic-like lymphocytes and bulk blood T cells. Overlap with synovium increased with sequencing depth, so measured shared-clonotype fractions likely underestimated the full repertoire overlap.

The library was obtained by the immunoSEQ multiplex PCR assay. An external provider carried out the TCRbeta CDR3 sequencing as a commercial service. The published analysis was carried out like this. The analyses used productive nucleotide sequences together with amino acid sequences obtained by in silico translation. To equalise sample size, diversity was assessed as Renyi entropy across alpha values by taking the median of 200 repeated subsamples. For clustering, the distance between each pair of repertoires was computed as one minus the Chao-modified Jaccard index, which corrected for under-sampling. Frequency-weighted overlap with synovial clonotypes was computed at 200 sample sizes with 200 draws without replacement at each size, and the value at the size of the smaller sample was reported. This immuneACCESS table, as held by TCRdb, lists in-frame sequences with V and J called but not all clones. Of the missing ones, under half trace to an unresolved V gene in checked studies; the others have no known cause. From that table come the V and J calls and clone size; the DNA was used to work out D and trimming. The table for this sample lists around 3,000 clones; 82% of them were counted only once. Clones ranked in the top ten supply roughly 4.2% of the sample.

The sequenced samples came from patients who had active juvenile idiopathic arthritis. Cells were sorted immediately after thawing, with dead cells excluded using Live/Dead Fixable Near-IR Stain. For CDR1 and CDR2, the germline V gene (reference sequence) lists SEHNR and FQNEAQ. V loses 1 base, J loses 10 bases, and the germline ends lie 10 bases apart. Including the terminal cysteine and phenylalanine, the CDR3 comprises 12 residues. The entry retains the CDR3 DNA only, 36 bases that are in frame from base 1. The rearrangement combines TRBV7-9 with TRBJ1-1, with a weak D call of TRBD1 (5 bases match). This receptor was identified in a human donor with juvenile idiopathic arthritis. The specimen sequenced was CD4+ T cells from synovial fluid. The nucleotide sequence reads TGTGCCAGCAGCTTAGATGGGGGGAGAGCTTTCTTT. This encodes CASSLDGGRAFF.